This TCR beta chain was obtained from a study of OX40 agonist ivuxolimab in advanced cancers. The overall study: Patients were about 83% male with ages roughly 20 to 85, mean roughly 64. Study-level points and caveats: In the 0.1 to 3.0 mg/kg range, CD4+ and CD8+ blood T cells had expanded clonally by week 6.

Clones were sequenced by immunoSEQ multiplex PCR, and TCRdb holds only the in-frame ones, with some missing. The data show more than 100,000 clones, just over 90% seen once. Worth noting for this clone: What it recognizes is unknown.

The germline V and J ends were trimmed by 0 bases and 5 bases, with 9 bases remaining between them. The CDR3 is 14 residues long. CDR1 is SGHRS and CDR2 is YFSETQ in the germline V gene. The receptor comes from an adult with an advanced solid tumor such as melanoma, head and neck, liver or kidney cancer. The chain couples TRBV5-1 to TRBJ2-1; tentatively, D is TRBD2 (5 bases). The sample in question was CD4+ or CD8+ T cells sorted from blood, obtained in a trial of the OX40 agonist ivuxolimab. The CDR3 loop is CASSLGGLDNEQFF. The CDR3 bases are TGCGCCAGCAGCTTGGGAGGGTTAGACAATGAGCAGTTCTTC.